The clone carrying this T cell receptor beta chain showed up just a few times. Per germline, CDR1 KGHDR and CDR2 SFDVKD. The CDR3 spans 16 residues. V shed 3 bases and J 7 bases; nucleotides not matched to a gene: 3. This sample was included in a study of T-cell memory formation after mild COVID-19. TCRdb re-analysed the 5' RACE reads in MiXCR, keeping a single row per CDR3 protein. The sample includes approximately 490,000 distinct CDR3 sequences, over 20% seen only once; the top ten take roughly an eighth. The V gene is TRBV24-1, the J gene TRBJ2-1; 15 bases fit TRBD2. The sequencing sample was made of PBMCs or a T cell subset sorted from them (not recorded which). The sequence derives from an adult woman who had mild COVID-19 (a few samples of this study predate the infection). Cell type and time point are not known. In nucleotides, the CDR3 is TGTGCCACCAGTGATCGGACTAGCGGGAGGGGGAATGAGCAGTTCTTC. It specifies CATSDRTSGRGNEQFF.